The 5 T cell receptor beta chains given below trace back to one sample, sequenced in a study of monozygotic twins with inflammatory bowel disease. For each CDR3 protein, TCRdb gives one entry from its re-call of the 5' RACE reads, without DNA. This sample's table has about 350,000 distinct CDR3 sequences. The specimen was blood. Receptors were obtained from a human donor with ulcerative colitis or Crohn's disease, or a healthy co-twin of an affected twin (not recorded which).

The J gene is TRBJ1-2, the V gene TRBV2; TCRdb returns TRBD1, unconfirmable since there is no DNA. This CDR3 is 11 amino acids long. Germline V gene data show CDR1 as SNHLY and CDR2 as FYNNEI. The chain's CDR3 is CASPGLKSYTF.

The chain carries TRBV27 and TRBJ1-5; TCRdb's assignment of TRBD1 cannot be checked, as there is no DNA. The CDR3 spans 15 residues. The germline V gene has CDR1 MNHEY and CDR2 SMNVEV (reference sequence). CDR3 region: CASRRTGGSNQPQHF.

The rearrangement uses TRBV7-9 and TRBJ2-7. Germline V gene data show CDR1 as SEHNR and CDR2 as FQNEAQ (reference sequence). The CDR3 sequence is 14 residues long. The CDR3 here is CASSFITGSYEQYF.

The chain employs TRBV9 and TRBJ1-4. The CDR3 is 15 residues long. Germline values: CDR1 SGDLS, CDR2 YYNGEE. The CDR3 reads CASSVGAIYNEKLFF.

The V gene is TRBV5-1, the J gene TRBJ2-7. Germline V CDR1 and CDR2: SGHRS, YFSETQ. CDR3 length equals 15 residues. CDR3 protein: CASSLEAVQCYEQYF. The full variable domain, its missing parts supplied by reference TRBV5-1 and TRBJ2-7, is KAGVTQTPRYLIKTRGQQVTLSCSPISGHRSVSWYQQTPGQGLQFLFEYFSETQRNKGNFPGRFSGRQFSNSRSEMNVSTLELGDSALYLCASSLEAVQCYEQYFGPGTRLTVT.